The next 28 T cell receptor beta chains were all read from a single sample in a study of CD8 T cells in ankylosing spondylitis. One entry per CDR3 protein, called by TCRdb with MiXCR from the 5' RACE reads. The data hold around 300,000 distinct CDR3 sequences, with around a tenth observed a single time. The specimen was blood, either unsorted or a sorted T cell fraction (not recorded which). These TCRs come from a female donor with ankylosing spondylitis or in good health (not recorded which).

At least ten counts were recorded for this clonotype. V usage is TRBV20-1 and J usage is TRBJ1-2; D gene ambiguous. This CDR3 region has 11 residues. Germline lookup yields CDR1 DFQATT and CDR2 SNEGSKA (reference sequence). V was shortened by 6 bases and J by 3 bases, with 8 bases between the two germline ends. CDR3 nucleotide sequence: TGCAGTGCCCAAGGAGACTATGGCTACACCTTC. It codes for CSAQGDYGYTF.

The genes are TRBV12-3 or TRBV12-4 and TRBJ2-6; D gene unclear. V was cut by 10 bases and J by 4 bases, with 14 bases left in between. The CDR3 has 14 amino acids. In DNA form, the CDR3 reads TGTGCCACCGCAGACGTCCGCGGGGCCAACGTCCTGACTTTC. Translated, it gives CATADVRGANVLTF.

This clonotype was seen many times. This sequence joins TRBV18 and TRBJ2-3; no clear D gene. Germline loops: CDR1 KGHSH, CDR2 LQKENI. V dropped 2 bases and J dropped 3 bases, with 12 bases sitting between them. CDR3 length: 15 amino acids. As DNA, the CDR3 is TGTGCCAGCTCACCAAACGCGATGGGGACAGATACGCAGTATTTT. It translates to CASSPNAMGTDTQYF.

The chain couples TRBV5-6 to TRBJ2-7, with TRBD1 as a possible D gene (6 bases). The CDR3 contains 15 residues. Per germline, CDR1 SGHDT and CDR2 YYEEEE. V was clipped by 0 bases and J by 4 bases, with 14 bases between them. This chain's CDR3 is CASSLVGTPTYEQYF. The DNA of the CDR3 is TGTGCCAGCAGCTTGGTCGGGACACCAACTTACGAGCAGTACTTC.

This clonotype was detected only a few times. The chain is built from TRBV3-1 and TRBJ1-1; D remains unclear. V lost 1 base and J 1 base, leaving 7 bases between the germline ends. This CDR3 comprises 14 residues. Germline V CDR1 and CDR2: LGHDT, YNNKEL (reference sequence). The CDR3 is CASSQVSGNTEAFF. The CDR3 nucleotides are TGTGCCAGCAGCCAAGTCAGTGGGAACACTGAAGCTTTCTTT.

This clonotype came up many times. V and J are TRBV5-5 and TRBJ2-7; TRBD2 might be the D (5 bases). The CDR3 loop spans 13 amino acids. Trimming removed 4 bases from V and 2 bases from J, with 10 bases in between. Germline V gene lookup returns CDR1 SGHKS and CDR2 YYEKEE (reference sequence). CDR3 protein: CASSRTVTYEQYF. The CDR3 coding sequence is TGTGCCAGCAGCAGGACTGTGACCTACGAGCAGTACTTC.

This clonotype was counted ten times or more. V usage is TRBV20-1 and J usage is TRBJ1-6, with a possible D match to TRBD1 (5 bases). The V gene lost 5 bases and the J gene lost 4 bases, with 24 bases spanning the gap. The CDR3 covers 18 residues. Germline CDR1 reads DFQATT; CDR2 reads SNEGSKA (reference sequence). Written as DNA, the CDR3 is TGCAGTGCTGAGGGTAACGCGACAGTCCATCGGTATAATTCACCCCTCCACTTT. As protein: CSAEGNATVHRYNSPLHF.

This chain joins TRBV29-1 and TRBJ2-3; 7 bases map to TRBD1. The CDR3 contains 15 residues. Germline lookup yields CDR1 SQVTM and CDR2 ANQGSEA. Trimming removed 4 bases from V and 1 base from J; junction bases left unmatched: 8. The CDR3 reads CSVGGRQGGTDTQYF. The CDR3 DNA follows: TGCAGCGTTGGAGGACGACAGGGAGGCACAGATACGCAGTATTTT.

The sample holds many counts of this clonotype. The J gene is TRBJ2-3, the V gene TRBV9; D remains unclear. Germline V CDR1 and CDR2: SGDLS, YYNGEE. The CDR3 runs 17 residues. The V gene lost 0 bases and the J gene lost 1 base, with 15 bases spanning the gap. In DNA, the CDR3 is TGTGCCAGCAGCGTAGCCGACTCTCCTGGCGGCACAGATACGCAGTATTTT. Its protein product is CASSVADSPGGTDTQYF.

This clonotype has at least ten counts. The chain is built from TRBV20-1 and TRBJ1-1, with TRBD1 matching over 10 bases. Looked up from germline, CDR1 is DFQATT and CDR2 is SNEGSKA (reference sequence). Trimming cost V 0 bases and J 1 base; bases outside gene matches: 5. CDR3 length: 16 residues. CDR3 residues: CSAREGTGARNTEAFF. The CDR3 bases are TGCAGTGCTAGAGAAGGGACAGGGGCGAGGAACACTGAAGCTTTCTTT.

There are many counts of this clonotype. CDR3 nucleotide sequence: TGCGCCAGCAGCTTGGACGGGACAGGGCTCGGCTACACCTTC. Translating it yields CASSLDGTGLGYTF. The chain uses TRBV5-1 and TRBJ1-2, with TRBD1 matching over 9 bases. Trimming took 0 bases from V and 8 from J; bases not matched to a gene: 5. The CDR3 is made up of 14 amino acids. Germline V CDR1 and CDR2: SGHRS, YFSETQ.

This clonotype is a singleton in its sample. A read error may be the cause here, since a much bigger clone is one base away. The V and J genes are TRBV15 and TRBJ2-1; unclear D gene. Germline V CDR1 and CDR2: LNHNV, YYDKDF (reference sequence). This CDR3 comprises 13 residues. The CDR3 region is CTTSTKSYNEQFF. The CDR3 DNA follows: TGTACCACCAGCACCAAGTCCTACAATGAGCAGTTCTTC.

The table lists this clonotype with many counts. The J gene is TRBJ2-7, the V gene TRBV7-2, with a weak D call TRBD2 (5 bases). This CDR3 comprises 13 residues. The V end was cut by 5 bases, the J end by 3 bases, with 11 bases between. Per germline, CDR1 SGHTA and CDR2 FQGNSA. The DNA for the CDR3 is TGTGCCAGCAGCCAGCGTCGGGGCTACGAGCAGTACTTC. This encodes CASSQRRGYEQYF. Full variable domain (missing parts from reference TRBV7-2 and TRBJ2-7): GAGVSQSPSNKVTEKGKDVELRCDPISGHTALYWYRQSLGQGLEFLIYFQGNSAPDKSGLPSDRFSAERTGGSVSTLTIQRTQQEDSAVYLCASSQRRGYEQYFGPGTRLTVT.

This clonotype was found many times. This sequence joins TRBV5-1 and TRBJ1-1; maybe TRBD1 (5 bases). The CDR3 has 16 amino acids. CDR1 is SGHRS and CDR2 is YFSETQ in the germline V gene. V lost 4 bases and J lost 4, with 20 bases in between. The CDR3 protein is CASSPLMTGGGTEAFF. The CDR3 nucleotides are TGCGCCAGCAGCCCACTCATGACTGGGGGGGGCACTGAAGCTTTCTTT.

This clonotype was recorded a few times. The rearrangement joins TRBV6-2 or TRBV6-3 to TRBJ1-1, with D possibly TRBD1 on 5 matching bases. The germline CDR1 and CDR2 sequences are MNHEY and SVGEGT. This CDR3 spans 16 amino acids. The V end lost 2 bases, the J end lost 3 bases, and 16 bases lay between the germline ends. The CDR3 DNA reads as TGTGCCAGCAGTTACATCGTTGGGGGTAAGGACACTGAAGCTTTCTTT. Its translation is CASSYIVGGKDTEAFF.

In its sample, this clonotype was seen a few times. The V and J genes are TRBV30 and TRBJ2-7; 9 nucleotides align to TRBD1. Germline values: CDR1 GTSNPN, CDR2 SVGIG (reference sequence). This CDR3 spans 15 amino acids. The junction had 10 bases not matched to a gene; V was cut back by 1 base and J by 6 bases. The chain's CDR3 is CAWSGETGGSAEQYF. The DNA of the CDR3 is TGTGCCTGGAGTGGTGAGACAGGGGGTAGCGCCGAGCAGTACTTC.

This clonotype was seen only a few times. The chain carries TRBV20-1 and TRBJ2-3; D possibly corresponds to TRBD2 (6 bases). Germline loops: CDR1 DFQATT, CDR2 SNEGSKA (reference sequence). CDR3 length equals 15 residues. With 4 bases removed from V and 3 bases from J, the gap between germline ends came to 17 bases. The CDR3 loop reads CSAKPFGTSTDTQYF. CDR3 DNA sequence: TGCAGTGCTAAGCCTTTCGGGACTTCTACAGATACGCAGTATTTT.

This clonotype showed up many times. The rearrangement links TRBV5-1 to TRBJ2-5; D perhaps matches TRBD1 (5 bases). This CDR3 has 16 residues. Trimming stripped 0 bases from V and 0 bases from J, with 12 bases between. Germline assignment: CDR1 SGHRS and CDR2 YFSETQ. CDR3 amino acids: CASSLEGAQNQETQYF. CDR3 DNA: TGCGCCAGCAGCTTGGAAGGGGCTCAAAACCAAGAGACCCAGTACTTC.

The chain is built from TRBV7-2 and TRBJ2-5, with TRBD2 matching over 13 bases. Germline V lookup: CDR1 SGHTA, CDR2 FQGNSA. Trimming at V came to 5 bases and at J to 1 base, leaving 4 bases not matched to a gene. The CDR3 runs 16 residues. The CDR3 loop reads CASSTRLAGGQETQYF. Here the CDR3 DNA reads TGTGCCAGCAGCACCCGACTAGCGGGAGGCCAAGAGACCCAGTACTTC.

The rearrangement joins TRBV5-5 to TRBJ1-1; tentative D call: TRBD1 (5 bases). The CDR3 runs 13 residues. V was pared by 1 base and J by 5 bases, with 9 bases between. Germline loops: CDR1 SGHKS, CDR2 YYEKEE (reference sequence). CDR3: CASSLTGKTEAFF. CDR3 nucleotides: TGTGCCAGCAGCTTGACAGGAAAAACTGAAGCTTTCTTT.

This clonotype occurred many times. The chain links TRBV29-1 to TRBJ2-7; 7 nucleotides match TRBD2. CDR1 and CDR2 (germline): SQVTM, ANQGSEA. The CDR3 has 12 amino acids. Trimming took 8 bases from V and 4 from J; bases not matched to a gene: 8. The CDR3 loop is CSFASGPYEQYF. CDR3 DNA: TGCAGCTTTGCTAGCGGACCATACGAGCAGTACTTC.

A note on this clonotype: Since a much larger clone is just one base distant, this may be a read error. The CDR3 DNA sequence: TGTGCCAGCAGCTTGGTTCCGGGCAGGACCTCCTACGAGCCGTACTTC. Residues: CASSLVPGRTSYEPYF. This rearrangement joins TRBV5-5 to TRBJ2-7, with D unresolved. The germline CDR1 and CDR2 sequences are SGHKS and YYEKEE (reference sequence). This CDR3 contains 16 residues.

This clonotype was detected a few times. V usage is TRBV6-1 and J usage is TRBJ1-6; D gene uncertain. Germline V lookup: CDR1 MNHNS, CDR2 SASEGT. V gave up 6 bases and J gave up 9 bases, with 18 bases separating them. The CDR3 is made up of 15 amino acids. CDR3 sequence: CASSSSVEGGSPLHF. As DNA, the CDR3 is TGTGCCAGCAGCTCTTCGGTGGAGGGAGGTTCACCCCTCCACTTT.

Worth noting for this clonotype: Given a much more abundant clone one base away, this may be a read error. The rearrangement links TRBV5-1 to TRBJ1-1, with D tentatively TRBD1 (6 bases). This CDR3 spans 14 amino acids. Germline V CDR1 and CDR2: SGHRS, YFSETQ. The DNA for the CDR3 is TGCGCCAGCAGCTTCACAGGGATGCCCACTGATGCTTTCTTT. This codes for CASSFTGMPTDAFF. Looking up the rest from reference TRBV5-1 and TRBJ1-1 gives the full variable domain: KAGVTQTPRYLIKTRGQQVTLSCSPISGHRSVSWYQQTPGQGLQFLFEYFSETQRNKGNFPGRFSGRQFSNSRSEMNVSTLELGDSALYLCASSFTGMPTDAFFGQGTRLTVV.

V gene TRBV10-3 combines with J gene TRBJ2-2; TRBD2 matches at 7 bases. V shed 6 bases and J 2 bases; nucleotides not matched to a gene: 6. In germline, CDR1 is ENHRY, CDR2 SYGVKD. This CDR3 comprises 15 residues. CDR3 region: CAIRTRGGNTGELFF. Here the CDR3 DNA reads TGTGCCATCAGAACCCGCGGGGGAAACACCGGGGAGCTGTTTTTT.

This clonotype came up a few times. The V gene is TRBV7-9, the J gene TRBJ2-4, with TRBD1 matching 7 bases. Per germline, CDR1 SEHNR and CDR2 FQNEAQ (reference sequence). The V segment lost 5 bases and the J segment 3 bases; nucleotides outside the gene matches: 10. The CDR3 is made up of 16 amino acids. The CDR3 spells CASSASTGKGKNIQYF. Written as DNA, the CDR3 is TGTGCCAGCAGCGCCTCGACAGGGAAGGGCAAAAACATTCAGTACTTC.

This clonotype was seen many times. This chain links TRBV12-3 or TRBV12-4 with TRBJ1-5; D gene uncertain. CDR3 length: 13 amino acids. Trimming pared 2 bases from V and 0 bases from J, leaving 2 bases between. The DNA for the CDR3 is TGTGCCAGCAGTTTATCTAGCAATCAGCCCCAGCATTTT. As protein: CASSLSSNQPQHF.

The genes are TRBV3-1 and TRBJ2-7; no clear D gene. Germline CDR1 reads LGHDT; CDR2 reads YNNKEL (reference sequence). The CDR3 spans 13 residues. V lost 7 bases to trimming and J lost 3 bases, with 13 bases between them. Written as DNA, the CDR3 is TGTGCCAGCACCCCCGGACCCCACTACGAGCAGTACTTC. This gives the protein CASTPGPHYEQYF.